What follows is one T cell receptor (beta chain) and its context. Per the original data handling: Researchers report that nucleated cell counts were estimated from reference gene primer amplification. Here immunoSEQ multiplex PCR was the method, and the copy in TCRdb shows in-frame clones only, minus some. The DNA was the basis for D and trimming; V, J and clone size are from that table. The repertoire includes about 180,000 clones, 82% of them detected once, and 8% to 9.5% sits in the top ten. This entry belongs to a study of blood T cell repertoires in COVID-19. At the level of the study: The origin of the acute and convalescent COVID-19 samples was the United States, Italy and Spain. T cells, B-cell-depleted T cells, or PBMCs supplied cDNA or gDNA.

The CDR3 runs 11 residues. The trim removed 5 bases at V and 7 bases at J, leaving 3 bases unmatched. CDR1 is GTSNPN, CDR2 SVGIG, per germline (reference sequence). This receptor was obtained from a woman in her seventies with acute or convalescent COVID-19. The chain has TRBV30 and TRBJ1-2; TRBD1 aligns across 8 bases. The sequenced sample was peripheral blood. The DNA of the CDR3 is TGTGCCTGGGGGCAGGGGGCTGGCTACACCTTC. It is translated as CAWGQGAGYTF.